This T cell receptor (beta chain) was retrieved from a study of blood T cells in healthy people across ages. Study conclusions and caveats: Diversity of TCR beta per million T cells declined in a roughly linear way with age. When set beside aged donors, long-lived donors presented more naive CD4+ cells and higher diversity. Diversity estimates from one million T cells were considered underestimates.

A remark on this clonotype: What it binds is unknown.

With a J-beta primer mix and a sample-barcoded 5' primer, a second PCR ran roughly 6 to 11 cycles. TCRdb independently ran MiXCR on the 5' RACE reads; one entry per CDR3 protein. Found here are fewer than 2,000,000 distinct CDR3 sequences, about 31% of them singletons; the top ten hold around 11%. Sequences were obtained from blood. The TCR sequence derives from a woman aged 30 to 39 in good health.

Here the CDR3 DNA reads TGTGCCAGCAGAGGTCTCACAGGGGATGGGAATCAGCCCCAGCATTTT. Protein sequence: CASRGLTGDGNQPQHF. The chain carries TRBV27 and TRBJ1-5, with 7 bases matching TRBD1. The CDR3 is 16 amino acids. J gave up 4 bases and V 6 bases, and 12 bases lay outside the gene matches. CDR1 and CDR2 from the germline V gene are MNHEY and SMNVEV (reference sequence).